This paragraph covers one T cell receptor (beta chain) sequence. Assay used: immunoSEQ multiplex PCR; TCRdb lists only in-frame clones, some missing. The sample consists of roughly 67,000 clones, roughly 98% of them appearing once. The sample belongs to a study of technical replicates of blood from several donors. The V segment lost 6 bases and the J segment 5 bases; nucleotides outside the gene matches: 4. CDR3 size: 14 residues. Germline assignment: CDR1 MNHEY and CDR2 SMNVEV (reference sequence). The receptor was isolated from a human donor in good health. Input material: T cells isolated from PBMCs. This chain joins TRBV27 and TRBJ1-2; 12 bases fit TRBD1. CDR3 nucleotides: TGTGCCAGCAGCATGGGACAGGGGGCTTATGGCTACACCTTC. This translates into CASSMGQGAYGYTF.